This T cell receptor beta chain appears in the sequencing data of a study of blood T cell repertoires in COVID-19. The participants were between about 18 and 95 years old and came from under 25 US areas. Original processing notes: Nucleated cell number was recorded as an estimate derived from reference gene primer amplification. Clones were sequenced by immunoSEQ multiplex PCR, and TCRdb holds only the in-frame ones, with some missing. That table is the source of V, J and clone size, and D and trimming were worked out from the DNA. The sample holds about 480,000 clones, roughly 85% seen once. Germline V gives CDR1 MNHNY, CDR2 SVGAGI (reference sequence). V was trimmed by 6 bases and J by 4 bases, leaving 15 bases between them. The CDR3 runs to 14 residues.

The chain is built from TRBV6-6 and TRBJ1-2; D remains unclear. The clonotype comes from a woman aged 18-29 years with acute COVID-19. The sequenced sample consisted of PBMCs or T cells enriched from blood (not recorded which). The CDR3 nucleotides are TGTGCCAGCAGCCCACACCGGGGATCCTATGGCTACACCTTC. Translated, it gives CASSPHRGSYGYTF.